This entry is about one TCR beta chain. Through a sample-barcoded 5' primer and a J-beta primer mix, a second PCR was run for roughly 6 to 12 cycles. Each sample provided no less than 3 million CDR3-containing paired-end reads. TCRdb re-analysed the 5' RACE reads in MiXCR, keeping a single row per CDR3 protein. The profile shows over a million distinct CDR3 sequences, around 25% of them singletons. This specimen comes from a study of blood T cells in healthy people across ages. V was trimmed by 5 bases and J by 5 bases, leaving 18 bases between them. CDR3 length: 15 amino acids. Separately, the same data were catalogued under a study of T cells of mothers and their children.

The TCR sequence derives from a girl aged 2 to 10 in good health. The sequenced sample was blood. The chain joins TRBV12-3 or TRBV12-4 to TRBJ2-5; D uncertain. The CDR3 region is CASSVSLQVVETQYF. In nucleotides, the CDR3 is TGTGCCAGCAGTGTTTCGTTGCAGGTGGTGGAGACCCAGTACTTC.